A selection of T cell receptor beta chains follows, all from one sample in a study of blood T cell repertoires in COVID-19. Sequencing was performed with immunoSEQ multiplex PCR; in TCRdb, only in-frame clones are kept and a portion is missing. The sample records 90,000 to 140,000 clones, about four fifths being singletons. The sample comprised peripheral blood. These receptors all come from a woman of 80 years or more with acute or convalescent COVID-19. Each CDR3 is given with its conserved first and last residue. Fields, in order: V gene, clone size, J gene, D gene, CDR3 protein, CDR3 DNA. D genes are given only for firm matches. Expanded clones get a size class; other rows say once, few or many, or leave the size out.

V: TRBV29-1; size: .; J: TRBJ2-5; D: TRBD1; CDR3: CSAGQGQETQYF; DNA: TGCAGCGCTGGACAGGGCCAAGAGACCCAGTACTTC
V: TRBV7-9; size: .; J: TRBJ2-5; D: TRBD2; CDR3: CASRSLAGGETQYF; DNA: TGTGCCAGCAGATCTCTAGCGGGAGGAGAGACCCAGTACTTC
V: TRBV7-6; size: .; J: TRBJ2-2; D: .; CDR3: CASSLRREYGTHTGELFF; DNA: TGTGCCAGCAGTTTAAGGAGGGAATACGGGACCCACACCGGGGAGCTGTTTTTT
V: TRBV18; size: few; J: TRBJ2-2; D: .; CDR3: CASSPVQANTGELFF; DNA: TGTGCCAGCTCACCGGTTCAGGCCAACACCGGGGAGCTGTTTTTT
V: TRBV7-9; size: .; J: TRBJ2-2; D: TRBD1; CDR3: CASSYGTANTGELFF; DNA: TGTGCCAGCAGCTACGGGACAGCGAACACCGGGGAGCTGTTTTTT
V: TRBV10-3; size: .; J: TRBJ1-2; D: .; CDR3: CAISESLSTGRENGYTF; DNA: TGTGCCATCAGTGAGTCTCTCTCTACAGGGAGGGAGAATGGCTACACCTTC
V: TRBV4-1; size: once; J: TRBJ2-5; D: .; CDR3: CASSQELGAGTQYF; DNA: TGCGCCAGCAGCCAAGAATTAGGGGCTGGGACCCAGTACTTC
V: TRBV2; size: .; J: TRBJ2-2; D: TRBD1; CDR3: CASRGQLNTGELFF; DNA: TGTGCCAGCAGGGGACAGCTAAACACCGGGGAGCTGTTTTTT
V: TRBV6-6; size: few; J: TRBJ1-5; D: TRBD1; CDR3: CASSYQGQGRGQPQHF; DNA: TGTGCCAGCAGTTACCAGGGACAGGGCCGGGGTCAGCCCCAGCATTTT
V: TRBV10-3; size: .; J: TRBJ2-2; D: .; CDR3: CATKDSTNTGELFF; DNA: TGTGCCACTAAGGACAGTACGAACACCGGGGAGCTGTTTTTT
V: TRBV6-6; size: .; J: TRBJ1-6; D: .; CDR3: CASSSGFRGNSPLHF; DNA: TGTGCCAGCAGTTCCGGGTTTCGGGGGAATTCACCCCTCCACTTT
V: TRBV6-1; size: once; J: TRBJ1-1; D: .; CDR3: CASSPRNTEAFF; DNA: TGTGCCAGCAGTCCCAGGAACACTGAAGCTTTCTTT
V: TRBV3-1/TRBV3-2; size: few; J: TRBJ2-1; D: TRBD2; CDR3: CASSLGGRNNEQFF; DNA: TGTGCCAGCAGCCTTGGCGGGAGGAACAATGAGCAGTTCTTC
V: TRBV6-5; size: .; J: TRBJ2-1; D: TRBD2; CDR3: CASTTVAGDEQFF; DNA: TGTGCCAGCACCACCGTAGCGGGAGATGAGCAGTTCTTC
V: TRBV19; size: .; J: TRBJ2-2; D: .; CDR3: CASSIRRGGSSNTGELFF; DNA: TGTGCCAGTAGTATACGTCGTGGTGGGAGTAGCAACACCGGGGAGCTGTTTTTT
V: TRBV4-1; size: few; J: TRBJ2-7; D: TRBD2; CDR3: CASSYGLASEQYF; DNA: TGCGCCAGCAGCTATGGACTAGCGAGCGAGCAGTACTTC
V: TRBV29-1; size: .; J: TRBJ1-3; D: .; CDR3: CSVDDSESGNTIYF; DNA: TGCAGCGTGGATGACAGCGAATCTGGAAACACCATATATTTT
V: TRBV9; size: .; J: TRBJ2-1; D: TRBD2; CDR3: CASSGGAGAANEQFF; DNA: TGTGCCAGCAGCGGGGGTGCGGGAGCGGCGAATGAGCAGTTCTTC
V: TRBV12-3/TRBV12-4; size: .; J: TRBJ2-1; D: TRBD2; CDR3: CATGLAVAEQFF; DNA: TGTGCCACGGGACTAGCGGTCGCTGAGCAGTTCTTC
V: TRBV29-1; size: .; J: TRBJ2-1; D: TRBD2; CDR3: CSVERLASYNEQFF; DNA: TGCAGCGTTGAGAGACTAGCGTCCTACAATGAGCAGTTCTTC
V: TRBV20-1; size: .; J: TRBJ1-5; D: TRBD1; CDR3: CSASFGQGASNQPQHF; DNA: TGCAGTGCTAGTTTTGGACAGGGGGCGAGCAATCAGCCCCAGCATTTT
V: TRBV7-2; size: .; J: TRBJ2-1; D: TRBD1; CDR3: CASSLGGQVYNEQFF; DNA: TGTGCCAGCAGCTTAGGTGGACAGGTTTACAATGAGCAGTTCTTC
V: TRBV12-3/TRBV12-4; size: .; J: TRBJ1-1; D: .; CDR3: CASSTREVAFF; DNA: TGTGCCAGCAGTACCCGGGAGGTAGCTTTCTTT